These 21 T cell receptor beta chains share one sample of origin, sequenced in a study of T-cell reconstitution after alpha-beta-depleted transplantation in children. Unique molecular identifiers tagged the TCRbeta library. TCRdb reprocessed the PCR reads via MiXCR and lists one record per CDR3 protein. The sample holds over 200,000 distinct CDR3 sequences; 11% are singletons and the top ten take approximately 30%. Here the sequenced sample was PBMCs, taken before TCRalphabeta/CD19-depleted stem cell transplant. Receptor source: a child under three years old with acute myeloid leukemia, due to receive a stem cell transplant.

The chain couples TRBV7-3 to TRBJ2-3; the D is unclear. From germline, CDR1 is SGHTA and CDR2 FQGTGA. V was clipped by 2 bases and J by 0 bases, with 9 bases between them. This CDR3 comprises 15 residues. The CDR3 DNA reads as TGTGCCAGCAGCTTACGTCGTGGGAGCACAGATACGCAGTATTTT. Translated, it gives CASSLRRGSTDTQYF.

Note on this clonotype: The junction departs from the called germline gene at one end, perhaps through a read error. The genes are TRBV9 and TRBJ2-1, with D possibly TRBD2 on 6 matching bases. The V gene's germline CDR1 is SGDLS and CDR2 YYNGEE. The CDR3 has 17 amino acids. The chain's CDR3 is CASSVASGTSSYKEQFF. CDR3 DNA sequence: TGTGCCAGCAGCGTAGCTTCCGGGACTTCCTCCTACAAGGAGCAGTTCTTC.

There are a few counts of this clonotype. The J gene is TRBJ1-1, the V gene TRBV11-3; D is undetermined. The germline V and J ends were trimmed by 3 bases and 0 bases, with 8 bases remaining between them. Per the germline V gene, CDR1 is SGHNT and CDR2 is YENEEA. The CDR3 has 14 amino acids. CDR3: CASSLSDVNTEAFF. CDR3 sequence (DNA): TGTGCCAGCAGCTTGTCAGATGTGAACACTGAAGCTTTCTTT.

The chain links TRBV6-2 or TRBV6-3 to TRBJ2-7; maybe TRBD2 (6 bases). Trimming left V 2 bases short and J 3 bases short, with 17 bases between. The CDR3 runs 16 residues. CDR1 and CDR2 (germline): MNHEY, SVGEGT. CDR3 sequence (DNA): TGTGCCAGCAGTTACGATATTATGCGGGGACTCTACGAGCAGTACTTC. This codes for CASSYDIMRGLYEQYF.

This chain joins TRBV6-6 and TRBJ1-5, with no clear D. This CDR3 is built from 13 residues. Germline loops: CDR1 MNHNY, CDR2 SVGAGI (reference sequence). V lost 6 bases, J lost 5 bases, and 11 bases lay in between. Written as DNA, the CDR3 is TGTGCCAGCAGGACAAATCCGGATCAGCCCCAGCATTTT. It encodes CASRTNPDQPQHF.

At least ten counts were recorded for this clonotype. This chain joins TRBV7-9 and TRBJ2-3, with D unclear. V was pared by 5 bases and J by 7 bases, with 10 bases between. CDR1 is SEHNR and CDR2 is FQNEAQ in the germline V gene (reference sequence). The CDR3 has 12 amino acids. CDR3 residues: CASSTLGNTQYF. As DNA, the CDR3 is TGTGCCAGCAGCACACTTGGGAATACGCAGTATTTT.

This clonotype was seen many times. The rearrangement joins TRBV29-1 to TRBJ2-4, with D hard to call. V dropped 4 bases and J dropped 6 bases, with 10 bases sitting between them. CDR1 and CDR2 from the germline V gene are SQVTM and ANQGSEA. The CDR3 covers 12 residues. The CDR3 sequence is CSVAVQLNIQYF. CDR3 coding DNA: TGCAGCGTTGCGGTACAATTAAACATTCAGTACTTC.

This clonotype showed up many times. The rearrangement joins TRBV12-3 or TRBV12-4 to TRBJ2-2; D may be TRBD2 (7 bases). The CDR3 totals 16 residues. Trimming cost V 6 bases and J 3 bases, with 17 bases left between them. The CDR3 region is CASRSSGGKYTGELFF. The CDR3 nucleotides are TGTGCCAGCAGATCGTCGGGGGGCAAATACACCGGGGAGCTGTTTTTT.

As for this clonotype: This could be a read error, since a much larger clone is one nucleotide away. Here the CDR3 DNA reads TGCGCCAGCAGCCAAGAACTAGCGGGAGGCACAGATACGCAGTATTTT. Translating it yields CASSQELAGGTDTQYF. The gene calls are TRBV4-3 and TRBJ2-3, with TRBD2 identical over 11 bases. This CDR3 is 16 amino acids long. In germline, CDR1 is LGHNA, CDR2 YSLEER. After removal of 0 bases from V and 1 base from J, the junction contained 0 bases not matched to a gene.

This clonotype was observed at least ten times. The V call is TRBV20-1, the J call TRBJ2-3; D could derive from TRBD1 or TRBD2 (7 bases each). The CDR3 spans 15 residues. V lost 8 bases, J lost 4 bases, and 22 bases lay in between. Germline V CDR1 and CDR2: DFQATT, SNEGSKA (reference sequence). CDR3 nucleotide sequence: TGCAGTACCCCAGGTGGGGGAGGGGGCGCAGATACGCAGTATTTT. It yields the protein CSTPGGGGGADTQYF.

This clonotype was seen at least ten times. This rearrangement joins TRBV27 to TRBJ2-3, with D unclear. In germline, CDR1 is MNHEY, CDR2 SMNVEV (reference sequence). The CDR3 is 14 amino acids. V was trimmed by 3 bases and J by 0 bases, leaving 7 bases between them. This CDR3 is CASSFYPSTDTQYF. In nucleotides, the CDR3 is TGTGCCAGCAGTTTTTACCCCAGCACAGATACGCAGTATTTT.

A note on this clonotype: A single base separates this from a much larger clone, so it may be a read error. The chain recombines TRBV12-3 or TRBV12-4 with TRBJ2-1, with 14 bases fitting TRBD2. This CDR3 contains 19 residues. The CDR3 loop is CTSSLIPTTSGGANNEQFF. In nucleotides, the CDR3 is TGTACCAGCAGTTTAATCCCTACGACTAGCGGGGGGGCCAATAATGAGCAGTTCTTC.

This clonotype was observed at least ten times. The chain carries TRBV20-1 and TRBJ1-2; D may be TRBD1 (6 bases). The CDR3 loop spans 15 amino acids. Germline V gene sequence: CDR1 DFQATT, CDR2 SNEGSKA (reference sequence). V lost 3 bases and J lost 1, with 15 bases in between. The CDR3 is CSASRPVQGNYGYTF. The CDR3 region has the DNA TGCAGTGCTAGTAGGCCCGTACAGGGTAACTATGGCTACACCTTC.

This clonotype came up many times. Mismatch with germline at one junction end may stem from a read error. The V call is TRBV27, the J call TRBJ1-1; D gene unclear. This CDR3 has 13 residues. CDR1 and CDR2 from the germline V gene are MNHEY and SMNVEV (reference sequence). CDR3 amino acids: CASSLWGNTEAFF. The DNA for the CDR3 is TGCGCCAGCAGCTTGTGGGGGAACACTGAAGCTTTCTTT.

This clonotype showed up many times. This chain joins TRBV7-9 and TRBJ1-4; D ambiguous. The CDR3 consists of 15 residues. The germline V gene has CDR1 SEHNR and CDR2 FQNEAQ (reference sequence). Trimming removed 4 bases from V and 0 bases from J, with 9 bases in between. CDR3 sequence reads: CASSSSGATNEKLFF. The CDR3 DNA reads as TGTGCCAGCAGCTCCAGTGGAGCAACTAATGAAAAACTGTTTTTT.

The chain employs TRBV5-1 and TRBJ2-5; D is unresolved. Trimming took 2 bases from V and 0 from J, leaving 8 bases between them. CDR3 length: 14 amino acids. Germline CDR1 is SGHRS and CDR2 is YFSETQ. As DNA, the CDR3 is TGCGCCAGCAGCTTCACGGCGGACCAAGAGACCCAGTACTTC. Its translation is CASSFTADQETQYF.

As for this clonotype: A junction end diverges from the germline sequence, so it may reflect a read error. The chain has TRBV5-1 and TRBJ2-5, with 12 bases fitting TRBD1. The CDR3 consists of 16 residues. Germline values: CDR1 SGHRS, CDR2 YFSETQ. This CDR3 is CASSFTGTGGVETQHF. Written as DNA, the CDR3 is TGCGCCAGCAGCTTCACTGGGACAGGGGGCGTCGAGACCCAGCACTTC.

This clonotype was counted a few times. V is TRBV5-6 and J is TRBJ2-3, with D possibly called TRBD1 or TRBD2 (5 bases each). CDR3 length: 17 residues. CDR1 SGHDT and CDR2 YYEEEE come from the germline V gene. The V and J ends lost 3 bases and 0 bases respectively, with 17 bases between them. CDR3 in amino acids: CASSSITGTGSTDTQYF. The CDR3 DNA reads TGTGCCAGCAGCTCGATTACCGGGACGGGAAGCACAGATACGCAGTATTTT.

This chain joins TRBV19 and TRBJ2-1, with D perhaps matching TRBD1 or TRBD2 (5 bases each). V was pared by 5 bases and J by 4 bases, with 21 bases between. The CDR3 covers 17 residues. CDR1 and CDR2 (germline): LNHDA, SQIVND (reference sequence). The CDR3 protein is CASSLNPGAGTYNEQFF. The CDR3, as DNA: TGTGCCAGTAGTCTTAACCCCGGGGCAGGGACGTACAATGAGCAGTTCTTC.

CDR3 in amino acids: CTCSPRQGASVGANVLTF. The CDR3 coding sequence is TGTACCTGCAGTCCCCGACAGGGGGCATCTGTAGGGGCCAACGTCCTGACTTTC. V and J are TRBV2 and TRBJ2-6; TRBD1 matches 10 bases. Germline V lookup: CDR1 SNHLY, CDR2 FYNNEI. This CDR3 spans 18 amino acids.

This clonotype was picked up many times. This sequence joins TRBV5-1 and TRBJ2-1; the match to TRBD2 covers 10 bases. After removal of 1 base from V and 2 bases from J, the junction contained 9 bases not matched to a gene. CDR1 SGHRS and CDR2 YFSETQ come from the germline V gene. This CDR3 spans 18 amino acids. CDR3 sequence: CASSLSAGGLIAYNEQFF. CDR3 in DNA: TGCGCCAGCAGCTTGTCAGCGGGGGGGCTGATAGCCTACAATGAGCAGTTCTTC.